The T cell receptor beta chain described here comes from a study of identical twins. Only healthy Caucasians were enrolled as donors. Worth noting for this clonotype: No antigen is known for it.

General observations from the study: Insertions were fewer in abundant cord blood beta clonotypes, whereas memory repertoires showed none of this pattern. Twin pairs' shared out-of-frame alpha sequences were enriched in low generation probability.

Germline V gene sequence: CDR1 SEHNR, CDR2 FQNEAQ (reference sequence). The CDR3 spans 15 residues. TCRdb used MiXCR to reprocess the 5' RACE reads, holding one entry per CDR3 protein. There are roughly 1,500,000 distinct CDR3 sequences in the sample; about 32% occur only once, and around 0.25% lies in the top ten. Sample: cord blood. This chain uses TRBV7-9 with TRBJ2-4; possibly TRBD1 for D (5 bases). The assigned J gene may be wrong: the sequence end matches TRBJ2-7 better. The receptor comes from a newborn girl in good health. The CDR3 here is CASSLGRAGSYEQYF. The CDR3 bases are TGTGCCAGCAGCTTAGGTCGGGCAGGGTCCTACGAGCAGTACTTC.